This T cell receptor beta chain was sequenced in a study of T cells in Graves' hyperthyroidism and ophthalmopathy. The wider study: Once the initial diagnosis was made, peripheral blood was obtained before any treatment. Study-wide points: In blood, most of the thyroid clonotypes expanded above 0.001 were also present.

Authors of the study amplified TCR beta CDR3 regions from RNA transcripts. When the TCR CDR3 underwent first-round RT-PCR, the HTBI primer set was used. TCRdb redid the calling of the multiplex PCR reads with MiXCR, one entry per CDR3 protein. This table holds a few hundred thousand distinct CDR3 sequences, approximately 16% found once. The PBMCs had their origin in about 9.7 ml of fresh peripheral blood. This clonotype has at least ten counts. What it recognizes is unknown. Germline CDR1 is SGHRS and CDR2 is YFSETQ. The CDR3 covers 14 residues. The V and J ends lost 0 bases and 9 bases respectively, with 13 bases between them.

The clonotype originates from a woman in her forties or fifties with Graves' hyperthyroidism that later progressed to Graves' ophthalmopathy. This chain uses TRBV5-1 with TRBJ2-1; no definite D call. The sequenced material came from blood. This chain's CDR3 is CASSLAPPSREQFF. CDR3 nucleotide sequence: TGCGCCAGCAGCTTGGCGCCTCCAAGCCGTGAGCAGTTCTTC.